A selection of T cell receptor beta chains follows, all from one sample in a study of T cells in Graves' hyperthyroidism and ophthalmopathy. TCRdb re-derived calls from the multiplex PCR reads in MiXCR, one entry per CDR3 protein. The repertoire has hundreds of thousands of distinct CDR3 sequences, roughly 15% of them found once; the top ten carry 3% to 4%. Sequencing input: blood. Source of these receptors: a woman in her forties with Graves' ophthalmopathy. The CDR3 runs from the conserved cysteine through the conserved F or W. D genes are given only for firm matches. Some rows have no size entry. The others give once, few or many, or a class for an expanded clone.

>.|TRBD2|TRBV9|TRBJ2-3
CASSVLAGGLDTQYF
TGTGCCAGCAGCGTACTAGCGGGGGGGCTAGATACGCAGTATTTT
>.|.|TRBV2|TRBJ1-5
CASNFYSNQPQHF
TGTGCCAGCAATTTTTATAGCAATCAGCCCCAGCATTTT
>few|TRBD1|TRBV28|TRBJ2-2
CASSTGGEAGELFF
TGTGCCAGCTCGACAGGGGGGGAGGCCGGGGAGCTGTTTTTT
>.|TRBD2|TRBV6-1|TRBJ2-2
CATKVAGGGGGELFF
TGTGCCACCAAAGTGGCGGGGGGGGGAGGCGGGGAGCTGTTTTTT
>medium-sized|.|TRBV11-1|TRBJ2-7
CASSLSELSYEQYF
TGTGCCAGCAGCTTAAGTGAACTTTCCTACGAGCAGTACTTC
>.|TRBD2|TRBV5-5|TRBJ2-1
CASSLRASGGIEQFF
TGTGCCAGCAGCTTGAGAGCTAGCGGGGGAATTGAGCAGTTCTTC
>many|TRBD1|TRBV5-8|TRBJ1-1
CASTLEGQGAEAFF
TGTGCCAGCACCTTGGAGGGACAGGGGGCTGAAGCTTTCTTT
>few|TRBD2|TRBV7-9|TRBJ2-3
CASSGYSGRRTDTQYF
TGTGCCAGCAGCGGTTATAGCGGGAGGCGGACAGATACGCAGTATTTT
>many|.|TRBV6-1|TRBJ1-1
CASSSNPGRSNTEAFF
TGTGCCAGCAGTTCTAATCCGGGACGCTCGAACACTGAAGCTTTCTTT
>many|.|TRBV3-1|TRBJ1-1
CASSRLGGTEAFF
TGTGCCAGCAGCCGCCTGGGGGGGACTGAAGCTTTCTTT
>many|.|TRBV28|TRBJ1-4
CASSLGQGANEKLFF
TGTGCCAGCAGTTTAGGTCAGGGCGCTAATGAAAAACTGTTTTTT
>many|.|TRBV20-1|TRBJ2-7
CSAPWTPSYEQYF
TGCAGTGCTCCCTGGACTCCGTCCTACGAGCAGTACTTC
>many|.|TRBV5-1|TRBJ2-5
CASSNPGETQYF
TGCGCCAGCAGCAACCCCGGGGAGACCCAGTACTTC
>.|TRBD2|TRBV5-1|TRBJ2-7
CASSLSGRGDEQYF
TGCGCCAGCAGCCTAAGCGGGAGGGGGGACGAGCAGTACTTC
>many|.|TRBV18|TRBJ1-1
CASSINPYGDTEAFF
TGTGCCAGCTCAATAAACCCATACGGGGACACTGAAGCTTTCTTT
>many|.|TRBV2|TRBJ1-2
CASSEGRASGYTF
TGTGCCAGCAGTGAGGGGAGGGCCTCTGGCTACACCTTC
>few|.|TRBV24-1|TRBJ2-7
CATSDSIFDKRTNYEQYF
TGTGCCACCAGTGATTCCATATTCGACAAGAGGACTAACTACGAGCAGTACTTC
>many|.|TRBV3-1|TRBJ2-2
CASSHGGLNTGELFF
TGTGCCAGCAGCCACGGGGGACTTAACACCGGGGAGCTGTTTTTT
>many|TRBD2|TRBV5-1|TRBJ2-7
CASSLGGGQAGGPDEQYF
TGCGCCAGCAGCTTGGGGGGGGGACAAGCGGGAGGGCCAGACGAGCAGTACTTC
>many|TRBD1|TRBV28|TRBJ1-2
CASSSQGQGYYGYTF
TGTGCCAGCAGCTCCCAGGGACAGGGGTACTATGGCTACACCTTC
>many|TRBD1|TRBV20-1|TRBJ2-1
CSASSPGTGLDNEQFF
TGCAGTGCTTCTTCCCCCGGGACAGGGCTCGACAATGAGCAGTTCTTC
>.|.|TRBV20-1|TRBJ1-5
CSARIANNQPQHF
TGCAGTGCTAGAATCGCGAACAATCAGCCCCAGCATTTT
>many|.|TRBV6-5|TRBJ1-2
CASSYGDLTWGYTF
TGTGCCAGCAGTTACGGGGACCTTACTTGGGGCTACACCTTC
>.|.|TRBV5-1|TRBJ2-7
CASSFAGYPYEQYF
TGCGCCAGCAGCTTTGCGGGCTACCCCTACGAGCAGTACTTC
>many|.|TRBV5-1|TRBJ1-3
CASSPGVGGNTIYF
TGCGCCAGCAGCCCGGGCGTAGGAGGGAACACCATATATTTT
>.|TRBD1|TRBV11-2|TRBJ1-5
CASSLVGTGDRNSNQPQHF
TGTGCCAGCAGCTTAGTCGGGACAGGGGATCGAAATAGCAATCAGCCCCAGCATTTT
>.|TRBD1|TRBV7-8|TRBJ2-1
CASSLERGQGVSGEQFF
TGTGCCAGCAGCTTAGAAAGGGGGCAGGGGGTAAGTGGTGAGCAGTTCTTC
>.|TRBD1|TRBV20-1|TRBJ1-2
CSARTGTYGYTF
TGCAGTGCGAGGACAGGGACCTATGGCTACACCTTC
>.|.|TRBV4-2|TRBJ2-3
CATSLGGEAKQYF
TGTGCCACCTCCCTTGGGGGAGAAGCGAAGCAGTATTTT
>many|TRBD2|TRBV28|TRBJ2-7
CASRIAGASTYEQYF
TGTGCCAGCAGAATAGCGGGAGCCTCTACCTACGAGCAGTACTTC
>few|TRBD1|TRBV5-5|TRBJ2-4
CASSLVLTGVAKNIQYF
TGTGCCAGCAGCTTGGTCTTGACAGGGGTAGCCAAAAACATTCAGTACTTC
>many|TRBD1|TRBV28|TRBJ1-2
CASSSGGDNYGYTF
TGTGCCAGCAGTTCAGGGGGGGATAACTATGGCTACACCTTC
>many|.|TRBV27|TRBJ1-2
CASSRTDPGINYGYTF
TGTGCCAGCAGTCGAACTGACCCGGGTATTAACTATGGCTACACCTTC
>.|.|TRBV6-1|TRBJ1-6
CASSGWAEFSPLHF
TGTGCCAGCAGTGGGTGGGCAGAGTTTTCACCCCTCCACTTT
>.|TRBD2|TRBV10-3|TRBJ2-2
CAISNLAGASTGELFF
TGTGCCATCAGTAACCTAGCGGGGGCCAGCACCGGGGAGCTGTTTTTT
>many|TRBD2|TRBV6-2/TRBV6-3|TRBJ2-3
CASSSRLAVDTQYF
TGTGCCAGCAGTTCCAGACTAGCCGTAGATACGCAGTATTTT
>few|.|TRBV20-1|TRBJ1-1
CSARDLSGQRDLNTEAFF
TGCAGTGCTAGAGATCTCTCGGGACAACGGGATTTGAACACTGAAGCTTTCTTT
>many|.|TRBV6-6|TRBJ1-1
CASSYSGKNTEAFF
TGTGCCAGCAGTTACTCGGGCAAGAACACTGAAGCTTTCTTT
>many|.|TRBV28|TRBJ1-2
CASSISTVPTYGYTF
TGTGCCAGCAGTATCTCGACAGTCCCAACCTATGGCTACACCTTC
>many|TRBD1|TRBV6-2/TRBV6-3|TRBJ1-4
CASSWRTGYEKLFF
TGTGCCAGCAGTTGGAGGACAGGGTACGAAAAACTGTTTTTT
>few|.|TRBV5-1|TRBJ2-2
CASSLVAETGELFF
TGCGCCAGCAGCTTGGTGGCAGAGACCGGGGAGCTGTTTTTT
>few|.|TRBV27|TRBJ2-2
CASSLWGFAGELFF
TGTGCCAGCAGTTTGTGGGGGTTCGCCGGGGAGCTGTTTTTT
>.|.|TRBV19|TRBJ1-1
CASSMGRAHTEAFF
TGTGCCAGTAGTATGGGCAGGGCTCACACTGAAGCTTTCTTT
>.|TRBD2|TRBV7-6|TRBJ2-2
CASSKAGIRGTGELFF
TGTGCCAGCAGCAAAGCGGGGATTCGCGGCACCGGGGAGCTGTTTTTT
>many|TRBD2|TRBV3-1|TRBJ2-3
CASSQGLAGTDTQYF
TGTGCCAGCAGCCAGGGACTAGCGGGCACAGATACGCAGTATTTT
>.|TRBD1|TRBV6-5|TRBJ1-4
CASSYRQGPNEKLFF
TGTGCCAGCAGTTATCGACAGGGCCCTAATGAAAAACTGTTTTTT
>many|.|TRBV5-1|TRBJ2-3
CASSLDQLGADTQYF
TGCGCCAGCAGCTTGGACCAACTTGGGGCAGATACGCAGTATTTT
>many|TRBD2|TRBV20-1|TRBJ2-1
CSAPHGTSGSNEQFF
TGCAGTGCCCCGCACGGGACTAGCGGGAGTAATGAGCAGTTCTTC
>few|.|TRBV20-1|TRBJ1-5
CSARPQGNQPQHF
TGCAGTGCTAGACCCCAGGGGAATCAGCCCCAGCATTTT
>few|.|TRBV5-4|TRBJ1-1
CASSLANSGAGTEAFF
TGTGCCAGCAGCTTGGCCAATTCGGGGGCTGGCACTGAAGCTTTCTTT
>.|TRBD2|TRBV5-1|TRBJ2-6
CASSSASGVYLSGANVLTF
TGCGCCAGCAGTTCCGCTAGCGGGGTATACCTCTCTGGGGCCAACGTCCTGACTTTC